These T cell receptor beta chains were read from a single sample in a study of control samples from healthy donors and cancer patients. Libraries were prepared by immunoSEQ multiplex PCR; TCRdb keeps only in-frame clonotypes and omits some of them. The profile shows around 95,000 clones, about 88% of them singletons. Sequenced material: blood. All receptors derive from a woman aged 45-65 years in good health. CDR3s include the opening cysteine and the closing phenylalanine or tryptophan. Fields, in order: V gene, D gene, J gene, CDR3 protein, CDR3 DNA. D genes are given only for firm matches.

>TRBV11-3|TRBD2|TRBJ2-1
CASSPKSVSGRLLREQFF
TGTGCCAGCAGCCCCAAAAGCGTTAGCGGGAGGTTGCTCCGTGAGCAGTTCTTC
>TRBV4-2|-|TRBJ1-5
CASSQGIGPTQPQHF
TGTGCCAGCAGCCAAGGTATAGGGCCTACTCAGCCCCAGCATTTT
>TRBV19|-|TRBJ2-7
CASSIGYEQYF
TGTGCCAGTAGTATTGGCTACGAGCAGTACTTC
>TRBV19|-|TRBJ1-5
CASSILSYSNQPQHF
TGTGCCAGTAGTATATTGAGTTATAGCAATCAGCCCCAGCATTTT
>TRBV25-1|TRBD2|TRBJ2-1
CASSLAGVYNEQFF
TGTGCCAGCAGTCTAGCGGGTGTTTACAATGAGCAGTTCTTC
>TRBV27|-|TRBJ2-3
CASSARGGRGNTQYF
TGTGCCAGCAGCGCAAGGGGGGGGAGAGGGAATACGCAGTATTTT
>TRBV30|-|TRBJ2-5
CAWSVTGGKETQYF
TGTGCCTGGAGTGTTACAGGAGGGAAGGAGACCCAGTACTTC
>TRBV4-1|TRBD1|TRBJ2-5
CASSLRQGPETQYF
TGCGCCAGCAGCCTACGACAGGGTCCAGAGACCCAGTACTTC
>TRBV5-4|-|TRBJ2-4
CASSLGGDPNIQYF
TGTGCCAGCAGCTTGGGGGGAGACCCAAACATTCAGTACTTC
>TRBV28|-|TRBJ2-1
CASSLLGLTHEQFF
TGTGCCAGCAGTTTATTGGGACTGACGCATGAGCAGTTCTTC